These T cell receptor beta chains were read from a single sample in a study of chemoradiotherapy in HPV16-positive cancers. Data came from immunoSEQ multiplex PCR; TCRdb stores just in-frame clones and leaves some out. Here the sample spans around 14,000 clones, approximately 80% being singletons. The sample was gathered from a patient who underwent chemoradiotherapy. These receptors were collected from a human donor with HPV-associated anogenital cancer. The CDR3 runs from the conserved cysteine through the conserved F or W. A D gene is named only where the DNA matches it firmly. Clone size is not always given. Where it is, it says once, few, many or a class for expanded clones.

V	D	J	size	DNA	CDR3
TRBV19	TRBD1	TRBJ1-1	-	TGTGCCAGTACCTTACAGGGGGCCCCTGAAGCTTTCTTT	CASTLQGAPEAFF
TRBV28	-	TRBJ1-5	-	TGTGCCAGCGGCTCCGGGTCGATTAGCAATCAGCCCCAGCATTTT	CASGSGSISNQPQHF
TRBV7-2	TRBD1	TRBJ2-7	-	TGTGCCAGCAGCGTAGACAGGGCCATCGACGAGCAGTACTTC	CASSVDRAIDEQYF
TRBV30	TRBD1	TRBJ2-7	-	TGTGCCTGGAGTAAGGACAGGGGGTACGAGCAGTACTTC	CAWSKDRGYEQYF
TRBV30	TRBD1	TRBJ1-1	-	TGTGCCTCGTCGACAGGGCTGAACACTGAAGCTTTCTTT	CASSTGLNTEAFF
TRBV2	-	TRBJ2-1	-	TGTGCCAGCAGGATCGCGGACAAGTTCTACAATGAGCAGTTCTTC	CASRIADKFYNEQFF
TRBV27	TRBD1	TRBJ1-1	-	TGTGCCAGCAGTCACAGGGGGGACACTGAAGCTTTCTTT	CASSHRGDTEAFF
TRBV5-1	-	TRBJ2-3	-	TGCGCCAGCAGCGCGGTTGGTAGCGCCCTCACAGATACGCAGTATTTT	CASSAVGSALTDTQYF
TRBV2	TRBD1	TRBJ2-3	-	TGTGCCAGCAGATCCGACAGGGGCCACCGACCAGATACGCAGTATTTT	CASRSDRGHRPDTQYF
TRBV5-1	-	TRBJ2-1	-	TGCGCCAGCAGCTTGGAGTCCCGGAAAGAGCAGTTCTTC	CASSLESRKEQFF
TRBV2	TRBD2	TRBJ2-5	-	TGTGCCAGCAGCCGACGGGGGGAGGGAGAGACCCAGTACTTC	CASSRRGEGETQYF
TRBV7-9	-	TRBJ2-7	-	TGTGCCAGCAGGCCCGGGACATCACTATACGAGCAGTACTTC	CASRPGTSLYEQYF
TRBV28	TRBD1	TRBJ2-3	-	TGTGCCAGCAGTACCTCCGGGACAGGGAAAAGGGGGGCGCAGTATTTT	CASSTSGTGKRGAQYF
TRBV28	-	TRBJ1-5	-	TGTGCCAGCAGTCTACAGGGTGGGGGTCAGCCCCAGCATTTT	CASSLQGGGQPQHF
TRBV19	-	TRBJ2-1	-	TGTGCCAGTTCCGCCGACAGGCCGAATGAGCAGTTCTTC	CASSADRPNEQFF
TRBV2	-	TRBJ2-7	once	TGTGCCAGCAGTGATCTGGTTCGGGGGACTGAGCAGTACTTC	CASSDLVRGTEQYF
TRBV10-3	-	TRBJ1-1	few	TGTGCCATCGGAAGGGACTTCAACACTGAAGCTTTCTTT	CAIGRDFNTEAFF
TRBV25-1	TRBD1	TRBJ1-2	-	TGTGCCAGCAGCGAATACAGGGGATCGAATGGCTACACCTTC	CASSEYRGSNGYTF
TRBV6-1	TRBD1	TRBJ1-5	-	TGTGCCAGCAGTGGATCCGGACAGGCGGGGATCAATCAGCCCCAGCATTTT	CASSGSGQAGINQPQHF
TRBV19	-	TRBJ1-5	-	TGTGCCAGTACCCGTGCCTCGGGGAGGCAGCCCCAGCATTTT	CASTRASGRQPQHF
TRBV6-1	TRBD1	TRBJ1-6	few	TGTGCCAGCAGTGAAATAGGGACAGGGCACTCACCCCTCCACTTT	CASSEIGTGHSPLHF
TRBV28	-	TRBJ1-2	few	TGTGCCAGCAGTTTCAGGGATGGCTACACCTTC	CASSFRDGYTF
TRBV7-2	TRBD1	TRBJ1-6	-	TGTGCCAGCAGCTACTGGGGGACAGGGACACCCCTCCACTTT	CASSYWGTGTPLHF
TRBV29-1	-	TRBJ1-1	-	TGCAGCGTTTGTGTGCCCGATCGGGGAGATGAAGCTTTCTTT	CSVCVPDRGDEAFF
TRBV7-9	-	TRBJ1-2	-	TGTGCCAGCAGCTTAAGCTGGAACTATGGCTACACCTTC	CASSLSWNYGYTF
TRBV19	-	TRBJ1-1	-	TGTGCCAGTTTTGGGGCCACAGACTATTACAGAACAGGGAGGAGGACTGAAGCTTTCTTT	CASFGATDYYRTGRRTEAFF
TRBV19	-	TRBJ1-5	few	TGTGCCAGTAGTATCGGGTTTGGGGCCCAGCATTTT	CASSIGFGAQHF
TRBV7-2	TRBD1	TRBJ1-4	-	TGTGCCAGCAGCTCGGGACAGGGTGAAAAACTGTTTTTT	CASSSGQGEKLFF
TRBV5-6	-	TRBJ1-6	-	TGTGCCAGTACGGGACACTTGGATTCACCCCTCCACTTT	CASTGHLDSPLHF
TRBV18	-	TRBJ2-7	few	TGTGCCAGTAATAAAAGGGGGTGGGGAGACTACGAGCAGTACTTC	CASNKRGWGDYEQYF
TRBV5-1	TRBD1	TRBJ2-7	-	TGCGCCAGCAGCTCCGGGACAGGGGGCAGGGGCTACGAGCAGTACTTC	CASSSGTGGRGYEQYF
TRBV14	TRBD2	TRBJ2-3	-	TGTGCCAGCAGCCAACGGTTACTAGCGGGGGCCTCCGGGAGCACAGATACGCAGTATTTT	CASSQRLLAGASGSTDTQYF
TRBV7-2	-	TRBJ2-3	-	TGTGCCAGCAGCTCCAGGGGAGGCGCAGATACGCAGTATTTT	CASSSRGGADTQYF
TRBV19	-	TRBJ1-1	-	TGTGCCATTCGAAATCTTCTCGAATTTAAAGCTTTCTTT	CAIRNLLEFKAFF
TRBV27	-	TRBJ2-5	-	TGTGCCAGCAGTTACCAACGACCCACAGGGATTGAGACCCAGTACTTC	CASSYQRPTGIETQYF
TRBV11-2	TRBD2	TRBJ2-1	-	TGTGCCAGCAGCTTTCTAGCGGGGAGCAATGAGCAGTTCTTC	CASSFLAGSNEQFF
TRBV6-1	-	TRBJ1-1	-	TGTGCCAGCAGGAAGGAACAGCTGAACACTGAAGCTTTCTTT	CASRKEQLNTEAFF
TRBV28	-	TRBJ1-2	-	TGTGCCAGCAGTTTGGGGCGGCCAAGGGGTGATGGCTACACCTTC	CASSLGRPRGDGYTF
TRBV18	-	TRBJ1-2	-	TGTGCCAGCTCACCACCGGGACGGGGGGAAAATGGCTACACCTTC	CASSPPGRGENGYTF
TRBV13	-	TRBJ2-7	-	TGTGCCAGCAGCTTCGGACAGAGAGTCACCTACGAGCAGTACTTC	CASSFGQRVTYEQYF
TRBV5-1	TRBD1	TRBJ2-7	-	TGCGCCAGCGGCCTAGACAGGGGGATCGAGCAGTACTTC	CASGLDRGIEQYF
TRBV7-6	TRBD1	TRBJ2-5	-	TGTGCCAGCAGCTCGGGACAGCAAGAGACCCAGTACTTC	CASSSGQQETQYF
TRBV25-1	-	TRBJ2-7	-	TGTGCCAGCAGTGAAAAATTCGAGCAGTACTTC	CASSEKFEQYF
TRBV7-9	TRBD1	TRBJ1-1	-	TGTGCCAGCAGCGTTACAGGGGGCACTGAAGCTTTCTTT	CASSVTGGTEAFF